This TCR beta chain comes out of a study of sequential checkpoint blockade in melanoma. Study-wide context: First-line arms were nivolumab then ipilimumab, or the reverse, randomized 1:1.

The CDR3 consists of 14 residues. V dropped 1 base and J dropped 3 bases, with 9 bases sitting between them. Germline V gene sequence: CDR1 MNHEY, CDR2 SVGAGI. The data were produced by immunoSEQ multiplex PCR, yet TCRdb's version contains in-frame clones alone and is incomplete. This sample yields under 40,000 clones, of which 70% to 90% are seen a single time; 9.5% to 15% belongs to the top ten. Treatment specified: randomized to nivolumab then ipilimumab (arm A) or the reverse (arm B). Sorted cells were live CD3+CD8+, lacking CD19 and CD56, from PBMCs. The sequencing here drew on CD8+ T cells sorted from blood (inferred from file names), taken from a patient given nivolumab and ipilimumab in sequence. The gene calls are TRBV6-5 and TRBJ1-2; D is possibly TRBD1 (5 bases). The clonotype comes from a human donor with melanoma. CDR3 region: CASSYWQGDYGYTF. The CDR3 nucleotides are TGTGCCAGCAGTTACTGGCAGGGTGACTATGGCTACACCTTC.